Listed below are T cell receptor beta chains from one sample, sequenced in a study of T cell repertoires in cytomegalovirus infection. One entry per CDR3 protein, called by TCRdb with MiXCR from the reads. The sample shows about 770,000 distinct CDR3 sequences, about 27% of them seen only once. No antigens are known for them. This specimen was cultured CD8+ T cells from PBMCs, taken from culture after CMV antigen stimulation. The receptors shown here come from a human donor in good health (CMV status not recorded). Some clones in this sample may be carry-over from other donors' samples. Each CDR3 is given with its conserved first and last residue. Each record gives: D gene, J gene, clone size, V gene, CDR3 protein, CDR3 DNA. The D gene is left open where the match is weak. Clone size is shown for a subset of rows, as once, few, many or a class of expanded clone.

d_gene: TRBD2
j_gene: TRBJ2-5
abundance: -
v_gene: TRBV20-1
CDR3aa: CSASRLAGDETQYF
CDR3nt: TGCAGTGCTTCACGACTAGCGGGGGATGAGACCCAGTACTTC

d_gene: -
j_gene: TRBJ1-1
abundance: -
v_gene: TRBV29-1
CDR3aa: CSVGAVFTEAFF
CDR3nt: TGCAGCGTCGGGGCGGTGTTCACTGAAGCTTTCTTT

d_gene: -
j_gene: TRBJ1-2
abundance: -
v_gene: TRBV24-1
CDR3aa: CATSDLWLNYGYTF
CDR3nt: TGTGCCACCAGTGATTTGTGGCTAAACTATGGCTACACCTTC

d_gene: -
j_gene: TRBJ2-6
abundance: once
v_gene: TRBV29-1
CDR3aa: CSVLTSMGKSSGANVLTF
CDR3nt: TGCAGCGTTCTAACCTCCATGGGAAAAAGCTCTGGGGCCAACGTCCTGACTTTC

d_gene: -
j_gene: TRBJ2-1
abundance: -
v_gene: TRBV2
CDR3aa: CASSTPDSGNEQFF
CDR3nt: TGTGCCAGCAGTACCCCGGACAGTGGAAATGAGCAGTTCTTC

d_gene: TRBD1
j_gene: TRBJ2-7
abundance: many
v_gene: TRBV7-6
CDR3aa: CASSSPDRGSYEQYF
CDR3nt: TGTGCCAGCAGCTCCCCGGACAGGGGGTCTTACGAGCAGTACTTC

d_gene: -
j_gene: TRBJ2-2
abundance: -
v_gene: TRBV12-3/TRBV12-4
CDR3aa: CASRAYGNTGELFF
CDR3nt: TGTGCCAGCAGGGCATACGGGAACACCGGGGAGCTGTTTTTT

d_gene: -
j_gene: TRBJ1-1
abundance: -
v_gene: TRBV20-1
CDR3aa: CSARTMNTEAFF
CDR3nt: TGCAGTGCTAGGACTATGAACACTGAAGCTTTCTTT

d_gene: -
j_gene: TRBJ1-1
abundance: -
v_gene: TRBV2
CDR3aa: CASGPGGREAFF
CDR3nt: TGTGCCAGCGGTCCCGGGGGTAGGGAAGCTTTCTTT

d_gene: -
j_gene: TRBJ2-1
abundance: few
v_gene: TRBV7-9
CDR3aa: CASSTTVPNYNEQFF
CDR3nt: TGTGCCAGCAGCACGACAGTCCCGAACTACAATGAGCAGTTCTTC

d_gene: TRBD2
j_gene: TRBJ2-1
abundance: once
v_gene: TRBV27
CDR3aa: CASNDPGLVGNEQFF
CDR3nt: TGTGCCAGCAACGACCCCGGACTAGTAGGCAATGAGCAGTTCTTC

d_gene: -
j_gene: TRBJ2-5
abundance: -
v_gene: TRBV20-1
CDR3aa: CSAREIRVHQETQYF
CDR3nt: TGCAGTGCTAGAGAAATAAGGGTGCACCAAGAGACCCAGTACTTC

d_gene: -
j_gene: TRBJ2-2
abundance: -
v_gene: TRBV28
CDR3aa: CASRPRDYTGELFF
CDR3nt: TGTGCCAGCAGACCCCGGGACTACACCGGGGAGCTGTTTTTT

d_gene: TRBD1
j_gene: TRBJ1-2
abundance: -
v_gene: TRBV7-3
CDR3aa: CASSLEGTGSLALYGYTF
CDR3nt: TGTGCCAGCAGCTTAGAAGGGACAGGGAGTCTGGCCCTATATGGCTACACCTTC

d_gene: -
j_gene: TRBJ1-1
abundance: -
v_gene: TRBV10-3
CDR3aa: CAISESHGNTEAFF
CDR3nt: TGTGCCATCAGTGAGTCGCATGGGAACACTGAAGCTTTCTTT

d_gene: -
j_gene: TRBJ1-1
abundance: many
v_gene: TRBV27
CDR3aa: CASSSRHTSGTNTEAFF
CDR3nt: TGTGCCAGCAGTTCCCGCCATACCTCCGGGACAAACACTGAAGCTTTCTTT

d_gene: -
j_gene: TRBJ2-1
abundance: few
v_gene: TRBV19
CDR3aa: CASSPREGVPAEQFF
CDR3nt: TGTGCCAGTAGTCCCCGGGAAGGGGTGCCAGCGGAGCAGTTCTTC

d_gene: -
j_gene: TRBJ2-2
abundance: -
v_gene: TRBV5-6
CDR3aa: CASSFAGRGTGELFF
CDR3nt: TGTGCCAGCAGCTTTGCAGGGCGCGGGACCGGGGAGCTGTTTTTT

d_gene: -
j_gene: TRBJ2-1
abundance: -
v_gene: TRBV5-5
CDR3aa: CASSLAVQGNEQFF
CDR3nt: TGTGCCAGCAGCTTGGCCGTTCAGGGGAATGAGCAGTTCTTC

d_gene: -
j_gene: TRBJ2-2
abundance: many
v_gene: TRBV6-1
CDR3aa: CASNRQSKNVNTGELFF
CDR3nt: TGTGCCAGCAACCGCCAGAGCAAGAATGTGAACACCGGGGAGCTGTTTTTT

d_gene: -
j_gene: TRBJ1-1
abundance: -
v_gene: TRBV9
CDR3aa: CASSVVGDHTEAFF
CDR3nt: TGTGCCAGCAGCGTAGTGGGGGATCACACTGAAGCTTTCTTT

d_gene: TRBD1
j_gene: TRBJ1-6
abundance: -
v_gene: TRBV6-6
CDR3aa: CASSSDRGSYNSPLHF
CDR3nt: TGTGCCAGCAGCTCGGACAGGGGTTCCTATAATTCACCCCTCCACTTT

d_gene: -
j_gene: TRBJ1-6
abundance: -
v_gene: TRBV6-5
CDR3aa: CASSYSRNSPLHF
CDR3nt: TGTGCCAGCAGTTACTCGAGAAATTCACCCCTCCACTTT

d_gene: TRBD1
j_gene: TRBJ1-5
abundance: few
v_gene: TRBV6-2/TRBV6-3
CDR3aa: CASSYYGDSHQPQHF
CDR3nt: TGTGCCAGCAGTTACTACGGGGACAGCCATCAGCCCCAGCATTTT

d_gene: -
j_gene: TRBJ1-5
abundance: -
v_gene: TRBV4-1
CDR3aa: CASSQVLGLDQPQHF
CDR3nt: TGCGCCAGCAGCCAAGTATTAGGGTTGGATCAGCCCCAGCATTTT

d_gene: -
j_gene: TRBJ1-2
abundance: -
v_gene: TRBV7-9
CDR3aa: CASSLATVRTNYGYTF
CDR3nt: TGTGCCAGCAGCTTAGCGACGGTGAGAACTAACTATGGCTACACCTTC

d_gene: -
j_gene: TRBJ2-5
abundance: -
v_gene: TRBV4-1
CDR3aa: CASSQSIGLRETQYF
CDR3nt: TGCGCCAGCAGCCAAAGTATCGGACTGAGAGAGACCCAGTACTTC

d_gene: TRBD2
j_gene: TRBJ2-1
abundance: many
v_gene: TRBV7-8
CDR3aa: CASSLALAGGPDEQFF
CDR3nt: TGTGCCAGCAGCTTAGCTCTAGCGGGGGGGCCTGATGAGCAGTTCTTC

d_gene: -
j_gene: TRBJ2-5
abundance: -
v_gene: TRBV28
CDR3aa: CASSTRGGSKKETQYF
CDR3nt: TGTGCCAGCAGTACGAGAGGGGGATCGAAGAAAGAGACCCAGTACTTC

d_gene: -
j_gene: TRBJ2-3
abundance: few
v_gene: TRBV10-3
CDR3aa: CATLDRVDSHTQYF
CDR3nt: TGTGCCACGCTTGATCGGGTGGACAGTCATACGCAGTATTTT

d_gene: TRBD1
j_gene: TRBJ1-2
abundance: -
v_gene: TRBV6-5
CDR3aa: CASSPRQGAWSPYTF
CDR3nt: TGTGCCAGCAGCCCCAGACAGGGGGCTTGGAGCCCCTACACCTTC

d_gene: -
j_gene: TRBJ2-1
abundance: few
v_gene: TRBV20-1
CDR3aa: CSAPDDGEYNEQFF
CDR3nt: TGCAGTGCGCCTGATGATGGGGAGTACAATGAGCAGTTCTTC

d_gene: TRBD1
j_gene: TRBJ1-2
abundance: -
v_gene: TRBV4-1
CDR3aa: CASSQDLGQGASVYGYTF
CDR3nt: TGCGCCAGCAGCCAAGATCTCGGACAGGGGGCGTCAGTCTATGGCTACACCTTC

d_gene: TRBD1
j_gene: TRBJ1-2
abundance: -
v_gene: TRBV2
CDR3aa: CASSPGGQGYSDGYTF
CDR3nt: TGTGCCAGCAGTCCGGGTGGACAGGGCTATAGCGATGGCTACACCTTC

d_gene: -
j_gene: TRBJ2-5
abundance: few
v_gene: TRBV6-2/TRBV6-3
CDR3aa: CASSQDYQETQYF
CDR3nt: TGTGCCAGCAGCCAGGACTACCAAGAGACCCAGTACTTC